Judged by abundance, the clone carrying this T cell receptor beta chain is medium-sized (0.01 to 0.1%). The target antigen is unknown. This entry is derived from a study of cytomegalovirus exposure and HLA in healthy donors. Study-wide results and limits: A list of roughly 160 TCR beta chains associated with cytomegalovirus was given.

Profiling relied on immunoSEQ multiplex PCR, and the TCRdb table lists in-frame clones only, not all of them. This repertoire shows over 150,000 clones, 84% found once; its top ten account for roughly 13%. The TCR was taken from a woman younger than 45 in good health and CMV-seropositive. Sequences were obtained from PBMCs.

CDR3 region: CASNSGGENTEAFF. CDR3 nucleotide sequence: TGCGCCAGCAACTCCGGGGGGGAAAACACTGAAGCTTTCTTT. This chain links TRBV5-1 with TRBJ1-1; weak D call: TRBD1 (5 bases). The germline V gene encodes CDR1 SGHRS and CDR2 YFSETQ. V lost 6 bases and J lost 2, with 14 bases in between. This CDR3 has 14 residues. Looking up the rest from reference TRBV5-1 and TRBJ1-1 gives the full variable domain: KAGVTQTPRYLIKTRGQQVTLSCSPISGHRSVSWYQQTPGQGLQFLFEYFSETQRNKGNFPGRFSGRQFSNSRSEMNVSTLELGDSALYLCASNSGGENTEAFFGQGTRLTVV.